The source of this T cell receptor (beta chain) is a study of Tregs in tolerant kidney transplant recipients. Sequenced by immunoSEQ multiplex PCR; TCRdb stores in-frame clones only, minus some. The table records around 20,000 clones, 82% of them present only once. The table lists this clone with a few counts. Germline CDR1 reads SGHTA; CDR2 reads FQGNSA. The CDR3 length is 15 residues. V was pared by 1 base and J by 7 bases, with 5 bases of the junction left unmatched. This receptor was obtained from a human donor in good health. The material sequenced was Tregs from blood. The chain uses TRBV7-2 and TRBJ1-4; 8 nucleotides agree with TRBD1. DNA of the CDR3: TGTGCCAGCAGCTTAGTCGGACAGGGCGGTGAAAAACTGTTTTTT. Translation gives CASSLVGQGGEKLFF.